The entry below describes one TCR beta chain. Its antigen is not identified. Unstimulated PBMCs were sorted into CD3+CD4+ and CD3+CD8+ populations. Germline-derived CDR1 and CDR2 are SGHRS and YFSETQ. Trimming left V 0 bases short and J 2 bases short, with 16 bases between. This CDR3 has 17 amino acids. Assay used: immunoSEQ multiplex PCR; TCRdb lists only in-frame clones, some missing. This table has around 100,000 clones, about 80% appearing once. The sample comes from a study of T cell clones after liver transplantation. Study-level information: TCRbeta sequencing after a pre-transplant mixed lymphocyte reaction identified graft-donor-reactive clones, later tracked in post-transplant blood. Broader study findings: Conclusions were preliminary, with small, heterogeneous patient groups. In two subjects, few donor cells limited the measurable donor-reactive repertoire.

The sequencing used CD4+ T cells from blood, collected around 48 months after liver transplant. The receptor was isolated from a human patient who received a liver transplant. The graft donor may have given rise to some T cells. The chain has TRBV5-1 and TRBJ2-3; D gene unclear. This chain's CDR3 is CASSLVSAILSTDTQYF. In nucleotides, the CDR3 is TGCGCCAGCAGCTTGGTATCAGCAATCCTTTCCACAGATACGCAGTATTTT.